The 13 T cell receptor beta chains below were found in one sample sequenced in a study of T cell responses to AZD1222 COVID-19 vaccine. Using immunoSEQ multiplex PCR, the repertoire was profiled, and TCRdb retains in-frame clones only, with some absent. The sample holds 150,000 to 200,000 clones, around 88% seen once. The source was peripheral blood, collected 28 days after the second AZD1222 dose. The source of these receptors is an adult who received the AZD1222 COVID-19 vaccine.

This sequence joins TRBV5-6 and TRBJ1-1; D gene unclear. Germline CDR1 reads SGHDT; CDR2 reads YYEEEE. CDR3 length: 15 amino acids. Trimming pared 4 bases from V and 0 bases from J, leaving 13 bases between. The CDR3 DNA reads TGTGCCAGCAGCCTTCGTGGAGCCATGAACACTGAAGCTTTCTTT. Amino acid sequence: CASSLRGAMNTEAFF.

The chain employs TRBV4-1 and TRBJ1-6; no definite D call. Germline V lookup: CDR1 MGHRA, CDR2 YSYEKL. The CDR3 runs to 15 residues. V lost 0 bases to trimming and J lost 10 bases, with 13 bases between them. CDR3 nucleotide sequence: TGCGCCAGCAGCCAAGATAACCCCAGCAGGTCACCCCTCCACTTT. Translating it yields CASSQDNPSRSPLHF.

This clone was detected only once. CDR3 amino acids: CAISGASEAFF. The CDR3, as DNA: TGTGCCATCAGCGGGGCCTCTGAAGCTTTCTTT. J is TRBJ1-1 and V is TRBV10-3; D is perhaps TRBD1 (5 bases). V shed 6 bases and J shed 6 bases, with 8 bases lying between them. Germline-derived CDR1 and CDR2 are ENHRY and SYGVKD. The CDR3 has 11 residues.

This chain links TRBV5-5 with TRBJ1-1; weak D call: TRBD1 (6 bases). The CDR3 runs 14 residues. CDR1 SGHKS and CDR2 YYEKEE come from the germline V gene (reference sequence). V was shortened by 4 bases and J by 1 base, with 11 bases between the two germline ends. CDR3 bases: TGTGCCAGCAGCGGGGGGGCTTGGAACACTGAAGCTTTCTTT. Amino acids: CASSGGAWNTEAFF.

This clone was counted once. This sequence joins TRBV29-1 and TRBJ1-6; TRBD1 might be the D (6 bases). Germline V CDR1 and CDR2: SQVTM, ANQGSEA. The length of the CDR3 is 15 residues. V dropped 0 bases and J dropped 9 bases, with 15 bases sitting between them. The CDR3 loop reads CSVEDHTLRGSPLHF. For the CDR3, the DNA is TGCAGCGTTGAAGATCATACGCTCAGGGGTTCACCCCTCCACTTT.

The CDR3 loop is CASRTGQAGPGNTIYF. The CDR3 nucleotides are TGTGCCAGCAGAACTGGACAGGCTGGCCCTGGAAACACCATATATTTT. This chain links TRBV7-9 with TRBJ1-3; TRBD1 aligns across 7 bases. Per the germline V gene, CDR1 is SEHNR and CDR2 is FQNEAQ (reference sequence). The CDR3 totals 16 residues. Losses at the gene ends were 6 bases for V and 2 bases for J; bases not matched to a gene: 10.

This clone has just one count. V gene TRBV27 combines with J gene TRBJ1-1, with a possible D match to TRBD1 (5 bases). The V end lost 3 bases, the J end lost 1 base, and 9 bases lay between the germline ends. CDR1 and CDR2 (germline): MNHEY, SMNVEV (reference sequence). This CDR3 has 14 amino acids. CDR3 amino acids: CASSLVGANTEAFF. CDR3 in DNA: TGTGCCAGCAGTTTGGTTGGGGCGAACACTGAAGCTTTCTTT.

Concerning this clone: This sample also contains other DNA sequences that code for the same CDR3. The V and J genes are TRBV2 and TRBJ2-7; D is perhaps TRBD2 (6 bases). The CDR3 is 12 residues long. V was shortened by 5 bases and J by 2 bases, with 7 bases between the two germline ends. Germline CDR1 reads SNHLY; CDR2 reads FYNNEI. The CDR3 DNA reads as TGTGCCAGCAGTAGCGGGCCCTACGAGCAGTACTTC. Its translation: CASSSGPYEQYF.

The rearrangement links TRBV3-1 (or the pseudogene TRBV3-2) to TRBJ1-1, with D maybe TRBD1 (5 bases). CDR3 length: 14 amino acids. The V gene lost 1 base and the J gene lost 5 bases, with 11 bases spanning the gap. Looked up from germline, CDR1 is LGHDT and CDR2 is YNNKEL (reference sequence). CDR3 in amino acids: CASSQVAGETEAFF. DNA of the CDR3: TGTGCCAGCAGCCAAGTGGCGGGGGAGACTGAAGCTTTCTTT.

The rearrangement uses TRBV24-1 and TRBJ2-1, with 8 bases fitting TRBD1. This CDR3 region has 15 residues. V lost 5 bases and J lost 2; bases outside the gene matches: 4. Germline V gene lookup returns CDR1 KGHDR and CDR2 SFDVKD. The CDR3, as DNA: TGTGCCACCAGTGGTAAACAGGGGGCCTACAATGAGCAGTTCTTC. It codes for CATSGKQGAYNEQFF.

V gene TRBV7-2 combines with J gene TRBJ2-3; tentative D call: TRBD2 (6 bases). The V and J ends lost 8 bases and 4 bases respectively, with 10 bases between them. The germline V gene has CDR1 SGHTA and CDR2 FQGNSA. The CDR3 covers 12 residues. CDR3 residues: CASAGTADTQYF. In DNA form, the CDR3 reads TGTGCCAGCGCGGGGACCGCAGATACGCAGTATTTT. Supplemented by reference TRBV7-2 and TRBJ2-3, the full variable domain reads GAGVSQSPSNKVTEKGKDVELRCDPISGHTALYWYRQSLGQGLEFLIYFQGNSAPDKSGLPSDRFSAERTGGSVSTLTIQRTQQEDSAVYLCASAGTADTQYFGPGTRLTVL.

This sequence joins TRBV10-3 and TRBJ2-7, with TRBD1 matching 8 bases. This CDR3 is built from 16 residues. V lost 4 bases, J lost 2 bases, and 10 bases stayed unmatched. Germline V gene data show CDR1 as ENHRY and CDR2 as SYGVKD. CDR3 residues: CAISGGGTGQTYEQYF. For the CDR3, the DNA is TGTGCCATCAGTGGAGGCGGGACAGGCCAGACCTACGAGCAGTACTTC.

The chain recombines TRBV5-6 with TRBJ1-3; D gene uncertain. Trimming cost V 2 bases and J 0 bases, with 12 bases left between them. Germline CDR1 reads SGHDT; CDR2 reads YYEEEE. The CDR3 is made up of 16 amino acids. The CDR3 DNA sequence: TGTGCCAGCAGCTTCGCATCAGGCTTCTCTGGAAACACCATATATTTT. Translated, it gives CASSFASGFSGNTIYF.